This is a list of T cell receptor beta chains from one sample in a study of human T cells and chemical hapten exposure. TCRdb re-called the RACE reads with MiXCR, one entry per CDR3 protein. The sample shows a few hundred thousand distinct CDR3 sequences, 5.5% of them seen only once. The sequenced sample was whole blood, obtained in connection with sensitization to the hapten diphenylcyclopropenone (DPC). Source of these receptors: a woman in her late teens or twenties with alopecia areata. Some clones in this sample may be carry-over from other donors' samples. Each CDR3 is given with its conserved first and last residue. D genes are given only for firm matches. Clone size appears in some rows only: once, few, many, or a class for an expanded clone.

j_call clone_size v_call d_call cdr3_nt cdr3_aa
TRBJ1-6 . TRBV7-9 TRBD1 TGTGCCAGCAGCCTACAGGGGATGGCCTATAATTCACCCCTCCACTTT CASSLQGMAYNSPLHF
TRBJ2-3 many TRBV15 TRBD2 TGTGCCACCAGCGGGGGGGCAGATACGCAGTATTTT CATSGGADTQYF
TRBJ1-1 many TRBV11-3 . TGTGCCAGCAGCTTAGATTTCGGGTCTGAAGCTTTCTTT CASSLDFGSEAFF
TRBJ1-2 . TRBV3-1 . TGTGCCAGCAGCCAAGTCCCCACTGGCTACTCCTTC CASSQVPTGYSF
TRBJ2-3 few TRBV4-3 TRBD2 TGCGCCAGCAGCCAAGGGGAGGGTAGCGGCCCCACAGATACGCAGTATTTT CASSQGEGSGPTDTQYF
TRBJ1-1 . TRBV6-1 . TGTGCCAGCAGTTCCGAAAGCCAATTCGGGGGGACTGAAGCTTTCTTT CASSSESQFGGTEAFF
TRBJ1-2 many TRBV7-3 . TGTGCCAGCAGCTTGCGGGAAGGAGGAAAAGGCTACACCTTC CASSLREGGKGYTF
TRBJ1-1 . TRBV5-1 . TGCGCCAGCTTCCCACAATCGGGATTGAACACTGAAGCTTTCTTT CASFPQSGLNTEAFF
TRBJ2-2 few TRBV19 TRBD2 TGTGCCAGTATAGGACGCGGGGGGGCCCCCGGGGAGCTGTTTTTT CASIGRGGAPGELFF
TRBJ1-2 many TRBV7-3 . TGTGCCAGCAGCTTACACAGGGTCTATGGCTACACCTTC CASSLHRVYGYTF
TRBJ1-2 few TRBV2 . TGTGCCAGCAGTGAAAGGAGGGAGAAGGGCTACACCTTC CASSERREKGYTF
TRBJ1-2 many TRBV5-8 . TGTGCCAGCAGCCCATTCAAGGGGTACGGCTATGGCTACACCTTC CASSPFKGYGYGYTF
TRBJ2-7 . TRBV2 . TGTGCCAGCAGGAAAAGGGGGGGCACCGGGGAGCAGTACTTC CASRKRGGTGEQYF
TRBJ2-3 . TRBV7-6 TRBD2 TGTGCCAGCAGCTTAACGCGGCGGGGGGCAGATACGCAGTATTTT CASSLTRRGADTQYF
TRBJ2-7 many TRBV27 . TGTGCCAGCAGTTTAACCACAGGGAGCTCCTACGAGCAGTACTTC CASSLTTGSSYEQYF
TRBJ1-5 once TRBV4-1 . TGCGCCAGCAGTCCTTTCCCTGGGGAAGGTCAGCCCCAGCATTTT CASSPFPGEGQPQHF
TRBJ1-1 . TRBV28 . TGTGCCAGCAGTTTAGAGGGGGTCGCTGAAGCTTTCTTT CASSLEGVAEAFF
TRBJ1-1 few TRBV12-3/TRBV12-4 TRBD1 TGTGCCAGCAGTACCCGGACAGGGGGCGCCGGGGACACTGAAGCTTTCTTT CASSTRTGGAGDTEAFF
TRBJ1-5 many TRBV27 . TGTGCCAGCAGCTATAGTTATAGCAATCAGCCCCAGCATTTT CASSYSYSNQPQHF
TRBJ1-1 many TRBV14 . TGTGCCAGCAGCCAGGTGTATGGGCAGGGAAGCACTGAAGCTTTCTTT CASSQVYGQGSTEAFF
TRBJ2-4 many TRBV6-5 TRBD2 TGTGCCAGCAGTTACTCGTGGCGGGGGGAGACCAAAAACATTCAGTACTTC CASSYSWRGETKNIQYF
TRBJ1-5 few TRBV9 TRBD1 TGTGCCAGCAGCGAGAGGGGACAGGCCTCAAGGGCCCAGCATTTT CASSERGQASRAQHF
TRBJ2-1 many TRBV7-9 . TGTGCCAGCAGCTTTTTAGCGGTATACTCCTACAATGAGCAGTTCTTC CASSFLAVYSYNEQFF
TRBJ2-1 few TRBV11-2 . TGTGCCAGCAGCCGCAGGGTCGACACCTACAATGAGCAGTTCTTC CASSRRVDTYNEQFF
TRBJ2-3 few TRBV24-1 TRBD1 TGTGCCACCAGTGCGTCTACAGGGGGTAGGGATACGCAGTATTTT CATSASTGGRDTQYF
TRBJ1-1 . TRBV12-3/TRBV12-4 TRBD1 TGTGCCAGCAGTTCATGGTCCGGGACAGGCGACGCGGAAGCTTTCTTT CASSSWSGTGDAEAFF
TRBJ2-1 . TRBV14 . TGTGCCAGCAGTCAGGACTCCCGCCCGGGGAATGAGCAGTTCTTC CASSQDSRPGNEQFF
TRBJ2-3 few TRBV2 TRBD2 TGTGCCAGCAGTGAGGAACTAGCGGGGGGGCCGAGTTCAGATACGCAGTATTTT CASSEELAGGPSSDTQYF
TRBJ1-4 . TRBV25-1 TRBD1 TGTGCCAGCAGCGCCGGGACAGGGGGTAAAGGGGAAAAACTGTTTTTT CASSAGTGGKGEKLFF
TRBJ1-1 . TRBV4-2 . TGTGCCAGCAGCCCAGCTCTACAGCGTATGAACACTGAAGCTTTCTTT CASSPALQRMNTEAFF
TRBJ2-5 many TRBV27 . TGTGCCAGCAGGCTGAACTGGGGCCAAGAGACCCAGTACTTC CASRLNWGQETQYF
TRBJ2-7 . TRBV20-1 . TGCAGTGCTAGAGAACATACAACCTTGGTCGAGCAGTACTTC CSAREHTTLVEQYF
TRBJ1-1 many TRBV14 . TGTGCCAGCAGCCAATACGCGGACACTGAAGCTTTCTTT CASSQYADTEAFF
TRBJ1-1 . TRBV10-2 . TGCGCCAGCAGTGAGTCGGAGCGCCGCAGGGGTTTCTTT CASSESERRRGFF
TRBJ1-2 few TRBV3-1 TRBD1 TGTGCCAGCAGCCAAGCTCCCGGGACAGCGAACTATGGCTACACCTTC CASSQAPGTANYGYTF
TRBJ2-3 many TRBV4-3 . TGCGCCAGCAGCCAAGTCGGGGGGCCAGGGGATACGCAGTATTTT CASSQVGGPGDTQYF
TRBJ2-3 many TRBV9 . TGTGCCAGCAGCAAAGAGGAGGGCCGGGGACCGACCACAGATACGCAGTATTTT CASSKEEGRGPTTDTQYF
TRBJ1-5 many TRBV21-1 . TGTGCCAGCAGCAAAGAGACGTCCGAGAATCAGCCCCAGCATTTT CASSKETSENQPQHF
TRBJ2-1 many TRBV2 . TGTGCCAGCAGTGGACAGGTCTACAATGAGCAGTTCTTC CASSGQVYNEQFF
TRBJ1-5 . TRBV6-2/TRBV6-3 . TGTGCCAGCAGTTTGCGGGGACAACAGCCCCAGCATTTT CASSLRGQQPQHF